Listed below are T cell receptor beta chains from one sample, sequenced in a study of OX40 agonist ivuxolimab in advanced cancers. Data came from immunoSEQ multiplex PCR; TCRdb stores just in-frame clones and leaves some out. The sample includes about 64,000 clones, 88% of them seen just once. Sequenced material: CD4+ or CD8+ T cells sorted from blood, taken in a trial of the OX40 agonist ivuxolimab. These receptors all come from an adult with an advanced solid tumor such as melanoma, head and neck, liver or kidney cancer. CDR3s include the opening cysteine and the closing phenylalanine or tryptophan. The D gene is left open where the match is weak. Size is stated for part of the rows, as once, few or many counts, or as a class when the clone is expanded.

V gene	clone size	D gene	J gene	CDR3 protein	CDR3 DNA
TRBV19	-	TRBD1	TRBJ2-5	CASSNGRGKTQYF	TGTGCCAGTAGTAATGGCAGGGGGAAGACCCAGTACTTC
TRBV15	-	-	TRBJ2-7	CATSEEGYGEQYF	TGTGCCACCAGCGAAGAGGGGTACGGCGAGCAGTACTTC
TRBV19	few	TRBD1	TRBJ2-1	CASSIGGQGRDEQFF	TGTGCCAGTAGTATCGGAGGACAGGGTCGTGATGAGCAGTTCTTC
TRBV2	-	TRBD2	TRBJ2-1	CASKGLVIGGWYNEQFF	TGTGCCAGCAAGGGACTAGTTATTGGGGGTTGGTACAATGAGCAGTTCTTC
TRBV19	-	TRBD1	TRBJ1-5	CASSKITTGGNNQPQHF	TGTGCCAGTAGTAAGATCACGACAGGGGGAAACAATCAGCCCCAGCATTTT
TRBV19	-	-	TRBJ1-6	CASSSRDRSSPLHF	TGTGCCAGTAGCTCACGGGACCGAAGTTCACCCCTCCACTTT
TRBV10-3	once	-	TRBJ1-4	CAISNSGRNEKLFF	TGTGCCATCTCAAACTCGGGGCGTAATGAAAAACTGTTTTTT
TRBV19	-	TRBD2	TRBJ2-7	CASSLSGAVSSYEQYF	TGTGCCAGTAGTCTAAGCGGGGCGGTTAGCTCCTACGAGCAGTACTTC
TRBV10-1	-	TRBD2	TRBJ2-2	CANRRPGLDIFAGELFF	TGCGCCAACCGTCGTCCGGGACTAGATATTTTCGCCGGGGAGCTGTTTTTT
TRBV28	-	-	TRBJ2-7	CASSSLRPYEQYF	TGTGCCAGCAGTTCCCTAAGACCCTACGAGCAGTACTTC
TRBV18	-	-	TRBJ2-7	CASSPGGSSYEQYF	TGTGCCAGCTCACCAGGGGGGTCCTCCTACGAGCAGTACTTC
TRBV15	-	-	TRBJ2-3	CATSRTRRGDTQYF	TGTGCCACCAGCAGAACCCGCCGGGGTGATACGCAGTATTTT
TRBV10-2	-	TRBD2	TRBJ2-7	CASSEAGVEEQYF	TGCGCCAGCAGTGAAGCGGGAGTGGAGGAGCAGTACTTC
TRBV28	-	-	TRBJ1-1	CASSLAGRYTEAFF	TGTGCCAGCAGTTTAGCGGGGCGGTACACTGAAGCTTTCTTT
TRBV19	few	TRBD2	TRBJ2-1	CASSSLAGVEYNEQFF	TGTGCCAGTAGTAGCCTAGCGGGAGTGGAATACAATGAGCAGTTCTTC
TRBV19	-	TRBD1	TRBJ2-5	CASSAAGTGKTQYF	TGTGCCAGTAGTGCCGCCGGGACAGGGAAGACCCAGTACTTC
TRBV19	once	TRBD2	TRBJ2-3	CASRKGTSGRTDTQYF	TGTGCCAGTAGAAAGGGGACTAGCGGTCGCACAGATACGCAGTATTTT
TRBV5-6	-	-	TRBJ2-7	CASSLVAEQYF	TGTGCCAGCAGCCTGGTTGCCGAGCAGTACTTC
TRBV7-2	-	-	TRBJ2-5	CASSPPLSRGTQYF	TGTGCCAGCAGCCCTCCGCTGAGCCGGGGGACCCAGTACTTC
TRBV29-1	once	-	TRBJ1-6	CSVADSLNSPLHF	TGCAGCGTTGCGGACAGCCTGAATTCACCCCTCCACTTT
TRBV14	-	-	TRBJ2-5	CASSQDVGGEETQYF	TGTGCCAGCAGCCAAGACGTCGGAGGGGAAGAGACCCAGTACTTC
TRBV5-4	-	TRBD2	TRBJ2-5	CASSLGTRPSGSRETQYF	TGTGCCAGCAGCTTGGGTACTCGGCCTAGCGGGAGCCGGGAGACCCAGTACTTC
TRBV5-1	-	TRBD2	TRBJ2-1	CASRAGRGDEQFF	TGCGCCAGCAGGGCGGGACGGGGGGATGAGCAGTTCTTC
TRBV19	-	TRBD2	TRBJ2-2	CASSFISGRAGTGELFF	TGTGCCAGTAGTTTTATTAGCGGGAGGGCCGGGACCGGGGAGCTGTTTTTT
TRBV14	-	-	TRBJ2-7	CASSQGRFRVLPYEQYF	TGTGCCAGCAGCCAAGGAAGATTTCGGGTGTTACCCTACGAGCAGTACTTC
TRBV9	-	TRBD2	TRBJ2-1	CASSLSGELANEQFF	TGTGCCAGCAGCTTGAGCGGGGAGTTAGCTAATGAGCAGTTCTTC
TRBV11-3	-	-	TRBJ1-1	CASSLGVQMNTEAFF	TGTGCCAGCAGCTTAGGGGTTCAGATGAACACTGAAGCTTTCTTT
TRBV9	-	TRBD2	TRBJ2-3	CASSLGLAGPSTDTQYF	TGTGCCAGCAGCTTGGGACTAGCGGGGCCTAGCACAGATACGCAGTATTTT
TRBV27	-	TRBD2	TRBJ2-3	CASKALAGAYTDTQYF	TGTGCCAGCAAGGCCCTAGCGGGAGCTTACACAGATACGCAGTATTTT
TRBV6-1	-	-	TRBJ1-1	CASMGRGDREAFF	TGTGCCAGCATGGGAAGGGGAGACCGTGAAGCTTTCTTT
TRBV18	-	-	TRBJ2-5	CASSPDETQYF	TGTGCCAGCTCACCAGACGAGACCCAGTACTTC
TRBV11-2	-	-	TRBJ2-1	CASSLVRSLIYNEQFF	TGTGCCAGCAGCTTAGTTCGCTCGCTGATCTACAATGAGCAGTTCTTC
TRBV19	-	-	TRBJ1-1	CASSPSRLRATEAFF	TGTGCCAGTAGTCCCTCCCGACTCAGGGCCACTGAAGCTTTCTTT
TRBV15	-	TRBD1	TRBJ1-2	CATSMRTGGFGYTF	TGTGCCACCAGCATGAGGACAGGGGGCTTTGGCTACACCTTC
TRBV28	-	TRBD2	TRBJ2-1	CASSSVTSGSLNEQFF	TGTGCCAGCAGTTCGGTGACTAGCGGGAGTTTGAATGAGCAGTTCTTC
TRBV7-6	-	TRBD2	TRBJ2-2	CASSPRTSGSSTGELFF	TGTGCCAGCAGCCCCCGGACTAGCGGCTCCAGTACCGGGGAGCTGTTTTTT
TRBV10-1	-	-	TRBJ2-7	CASSLRRSSYEQYF	TGCGCCAGCAGCCTACGAAGGAGCTCCTACGAGCAGTACTTC
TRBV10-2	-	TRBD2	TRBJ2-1	CASSQGGLANNEQFF	TGCGCCAGCAGTCAGGGGGGACTAGCGAACAATGAGCAGTTCTTC
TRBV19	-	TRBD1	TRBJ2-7	CASSPGTDYEQYF	TGTGCCAGTAGTCCGGGGACAGACTACGAGCAGTACTTC
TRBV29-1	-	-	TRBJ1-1	CSVALGLETEAFF	TGCAGCGTTGCACTAGGGCTGGAGACTGAAGCTTTCTTT
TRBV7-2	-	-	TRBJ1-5	CASSLVGGQAHQPQHF	TGTGCCAGCAGCTTAGTTGGTGGGCAGGCCCATCAGCCCCAGCATTTT
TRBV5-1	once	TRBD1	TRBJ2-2	CASSPRQGRITGELFF	TGCGCCAGCAGCCCCCGACAGGGGCGAATCACCGGGGAGCTGTTTTTT
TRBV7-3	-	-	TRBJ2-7	CASSLNGGAFHEQYF	TGTGCCAGCAGCTTAAATGGGGGGGCCTTCCACGAGCAGTACTTC
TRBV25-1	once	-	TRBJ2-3	CASSESSGYTDTQYF	TGTGCCAGCAGTGAATCGTCAGGCTACACAGATACGCAGTATTTT
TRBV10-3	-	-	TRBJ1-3	CAISTKRGSGNTIYF	TGTGCCATCAGTACCAAACGGGGATCTGGAAACACCATATATTTT
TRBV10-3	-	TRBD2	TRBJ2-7	CAITEGTSGTYEQYF	TGTGCCATCACCGAGGGGACTAGCGGGACCTACGAGCAGTACTTC
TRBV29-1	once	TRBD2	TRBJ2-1	CSVRTGGRGNEQFF	TGCAGCGTCCGGACGGGAGGACGGGGCAATGAGCAGTTCTTC
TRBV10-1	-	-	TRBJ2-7	CASSDTSSVKEQYF	TGCGCCAGCAGTGATACCTCCAGCGTCAAGGAGCAGTACTTC